This T cell receptor (beta chain) was recorded in a study of T cell changes during pregnancy in multiple sclerosis (dated by TCRdb to between 2019 and 2020). Background on the whole study: The study examined how the T cell repertoire changed over the course of pregnancy in women with multiple sclerosis.

To prepare the library, the immunoSEQ multiplex PCR assay was applied. The table was pulled from immuneACCESS by TCRdb, which kept in-frame rearrangements only. Such tables lose some clones; where checked, under half of the loss comes from unresolved V genes, and the rest has no known cause. The sample table shows under 55,000 clones, and approximately 91% are seen once. About 10% of the sample comes from the top ten. This clone has more than one count but fewer than ten. It has no known antigen specificity. No much larger clone is present one base from it, and per-base qualities are unavailable. For CDR1 and CDR2, the germline V gene lists SGHDT and YYEEEE. The CDR3, cysteine through phenylalanine, is 14 amino acids long. Only CDR3 DNA remains: 42 bases, in frame from the first base. V loses 1 base of germline sequence and J loses 9 bases, and the interval between the two ends is 14 bases.

This sequence was found in a female donor with multiple sclerosis, enrolled in a pregnancy study. The specimen comprised CD8+ T cells from peripheral blood mononuclear cells, sampled after pregnancy. Recombination joined TRBV5-6 with TRBJ1-5; no D gene is confidently identified. The CDR3 here reads CASSLSRRLGPQHF. The base sequence is TGTGCCAGCAGCTTGTCGAGGCGGTTGGGGCCCCAGCATTTT.